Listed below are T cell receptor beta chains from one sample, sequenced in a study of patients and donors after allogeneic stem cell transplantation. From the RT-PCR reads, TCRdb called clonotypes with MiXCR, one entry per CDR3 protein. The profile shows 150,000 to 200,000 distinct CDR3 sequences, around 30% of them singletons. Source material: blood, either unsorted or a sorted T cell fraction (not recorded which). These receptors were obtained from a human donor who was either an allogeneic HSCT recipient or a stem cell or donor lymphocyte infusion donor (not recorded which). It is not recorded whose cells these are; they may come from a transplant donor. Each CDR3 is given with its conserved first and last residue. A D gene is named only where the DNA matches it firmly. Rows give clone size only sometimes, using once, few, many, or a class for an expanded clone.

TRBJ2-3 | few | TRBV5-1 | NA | CASSLGLRERADTQYF | TGCGCCAGCAGCCTCGGGTTGAGGGAGCGGGCAGATACGCAGTATTTT
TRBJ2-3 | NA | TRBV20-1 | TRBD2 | CSARKLAGAGDTQYF | TGCAGTGCTAGGAAACTAGCGGGAGCTGGAGATACGCAGTATTTT
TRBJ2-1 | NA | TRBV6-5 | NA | CASSYPGPQFLSNEQFF | TGTGCCAGCAGTTACCCCGGCCCCCAGTTTTTGAGCAATGAGCAGTTCTTC
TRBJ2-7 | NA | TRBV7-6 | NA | CASSFGITYEQYF | TGTGCCAGCAGCTTTGGGATTACCTACGAGCAGTACTTC
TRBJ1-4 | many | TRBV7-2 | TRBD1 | CASSHDRGNEKLFF | TGTGCCAGCAGCCACGACAGGGGAAATGAAAAACTGTTTTTT
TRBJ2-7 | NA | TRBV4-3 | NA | CASSQGYRSEQYF | TGCGCCAGCAGCCAAGGATACAGGTCCGAGCAGTACTTC
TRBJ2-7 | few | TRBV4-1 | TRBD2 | CASSQVTSGSREQYF | TGCGCCAGCAGCCAAGTAACGAGCGGGAGTAGGGAGCAGTACTTC
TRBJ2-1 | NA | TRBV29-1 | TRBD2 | CSAHGTSLSNEQFF | TGCAGCGCACATGGGACTAGCTTATCCAATGAGCAGTTCTTC
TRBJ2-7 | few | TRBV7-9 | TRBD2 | CASSSGTSYEQYF | TGTGCCAGCAGCTCCGGGACTAGCTACGAGCAGTACTTC
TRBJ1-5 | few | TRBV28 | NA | CASSTLETISNQPQHF | TGTGCCAGCAGTACCCTAGAGACCATTAGCAATCAGCCCCAGCATTTT
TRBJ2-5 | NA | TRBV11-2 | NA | CASSGWWETQYF | TGTGCCAGCAGCGGATGGTGGGAGACCCAGTACTTC
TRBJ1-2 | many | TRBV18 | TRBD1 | CASSPRLGTDNYGYTF | TGTGCCAGCTCACCACGTCTCGGGACAGATAACTATGGCTACACCTTC
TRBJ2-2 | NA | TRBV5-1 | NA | CASSLGRSGTGELFF | TGCGCCAGCAGCTTGGGGCGGAGTGGAACCGGGGAGCTGTTTTTT
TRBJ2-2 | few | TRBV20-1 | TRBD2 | CSAIRAGGPHTGELFF | TGCAGTGCTATCCGCGCGGGAGGGCCTCACACCGGGGAGCTGTTTTTT
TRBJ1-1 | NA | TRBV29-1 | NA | CSVEWTVTNTEAFF | TGCAGCGTTGAATGGACAGTCACAAACACTGAAGCTTTCTTT
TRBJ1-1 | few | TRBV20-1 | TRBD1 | CSAPRQGAGTEAFF | TGCAGTGCGCCCAGACAGGGGGCTGGCACTGAAGCTTTCTTT
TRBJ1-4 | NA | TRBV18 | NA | CASSPPSSTVFSSNEKLFF | TGTGCCAGCTCACCCCCCTCGTCGACAGTCTTCAGTTCTAATGAAAAACTGTTTTTT
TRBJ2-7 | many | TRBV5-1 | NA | CASSLAGTGHSYEQYF | TGCGCCAGCAGCTTGGCCGGAACAGGGCACTCCTACGAGCAGTACTTC
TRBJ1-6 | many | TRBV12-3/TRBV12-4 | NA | CASSLVSSSYNSPLHF | TGTGCCAGCAGTTTAGTCAGCAGCTCCTATAATTCACCCCTCCACTTT
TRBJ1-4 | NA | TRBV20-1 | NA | CSANWGTRGEKLFF | TGCAGTGCTAATTGGGGGACACGAGGGGAAAAACTGTTTTTT
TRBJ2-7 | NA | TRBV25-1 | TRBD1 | CASSEQGDSYEQYF | TGTGCCAGCAGCGAACAGGGGGATTCCTACGAGCAGTACTTC
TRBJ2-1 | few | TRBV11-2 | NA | CASSLISSYNEQFF | TGTGCCAGCAGCTTAATTAGCTCCTACAATGAGCAGTTCTTC
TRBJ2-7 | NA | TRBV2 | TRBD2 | CASSLLAGSYEQYF | TGTGCCAGCAGCCTGCTAGCGGGGTCCTACGAGCAGTACTTC
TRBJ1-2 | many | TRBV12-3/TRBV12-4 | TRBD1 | CASSPGQWAYGYTF | TGTGCCAGCAGTCCGGGACAGTGGGCCTATGGCTACACCTTC
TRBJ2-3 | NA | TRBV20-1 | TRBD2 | CSARADVFSGRDTDTQYF | TGCAGTGCTAGAGCCGATGTTTTTAGCGGGAGAGACACAGATACGCAGTATTTT
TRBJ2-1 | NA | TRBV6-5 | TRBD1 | CASSLQTGLYNEQFF | TGTGCCAGCAGTCTCCAGACAGGGCTGTACAATGAGCAGTTCTTC
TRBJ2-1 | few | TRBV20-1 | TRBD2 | CSAPLRLASDEQFF | TGCAGTGCCCCCCTCCGACTAGCGTCGGATGAGCAGTTCTTC
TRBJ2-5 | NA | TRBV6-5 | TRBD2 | CAVAVLAGFQETQYF | TGTGCAGTCGCGGTCCTAGCGGGATTCCAAGAGACCCAGTACTTC
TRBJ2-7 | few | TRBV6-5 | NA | CASSYSPTYEQYF | TGTGCCAGCAGTTACTCCCCCACCTACGAGCAGTACTTC
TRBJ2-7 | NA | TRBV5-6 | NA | CASGGPLYEQYF | TGTGCCAGCGGAGGTCCCCTCTACGAGCAGTACTTC
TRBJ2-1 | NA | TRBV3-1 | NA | CASSQFAQGKSSYNEQFF | TGTGCCAGCAGCCAATTTGCGCAGGGGAAAAGCTCCTACAATGAGCAGTTCTTC
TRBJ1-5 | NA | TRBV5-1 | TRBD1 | CASSPQGAGQPQHF | TGCGCCAGCAGCCCCCAGGGGGCAGGTCAGCCCCAGCATTTT
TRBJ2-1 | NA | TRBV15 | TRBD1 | CATSRDRWTGNNEQFF | TGTGCCACCAGCAGAGATAGATGGACAGGGAATAATGAGCAGTTCTTC
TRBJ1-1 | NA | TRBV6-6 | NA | CASSYGSGAFF | TGTGCCAGCAGTTACGGAAGTGGGGCTTTCTTT
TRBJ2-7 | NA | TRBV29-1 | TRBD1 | CSATGGTGLEF | TGCAGTGCCACTGGCGGGACAGGGTTGGAATTC
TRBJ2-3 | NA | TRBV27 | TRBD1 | CASRLLTGNSPGTQYF | TGTGCCAGCAGGCTCCTGACAGGGAACTCCCCGGGGACGCAGTATTTT
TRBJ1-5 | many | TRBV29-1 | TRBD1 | CSVDRGNQPQHF | TGCAGCGTCGACAGGGGGAATCAGCCCCAGCATTTT
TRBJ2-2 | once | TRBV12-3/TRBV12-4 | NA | CASSLMGYGELFF | TGTGCCAGCAGTTTAATGGGATACGGGGAGCTGTTTTTT
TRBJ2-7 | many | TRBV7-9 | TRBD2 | CASTPLPSGYEQYF | TGTGCCAGCACCCCCCTCCCTAGCGGGTACGAGCAGTACTTC
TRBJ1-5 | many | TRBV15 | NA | CATRMGGGGQPQHF | TGTGCCACCCGCATGGGAGGCGGGGGACAGCCCCAGCATTTT
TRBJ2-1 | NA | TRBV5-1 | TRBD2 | CASSLLAGGGYNEQFF | TGCGCCAGCAGCTTGCTAGCGGGAGGGGGCTACAATGAGCAGTTCTTC
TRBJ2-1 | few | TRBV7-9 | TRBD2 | CASSFGLVWFF | TGTGCCAGCAGCTTTGGACTAGTGTGGTTCTTC
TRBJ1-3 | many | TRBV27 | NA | CASSPYPPRPASGNTIYF | TGTGCCAGCAGTCCCTACCCCCCTCGGCCAGCGTCTGGAAACACCATATATTTT
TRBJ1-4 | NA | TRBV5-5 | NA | CASSPPGQRNEKLFF | TGTGCCAGCAGTCCTCCTGGACAAAGAAATGAAAAACTGTTTTTT
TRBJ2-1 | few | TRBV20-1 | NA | CSARGPNEQFF | TGCAGTGCTAGGGGGCCCAATGAGCAGTTCTTC
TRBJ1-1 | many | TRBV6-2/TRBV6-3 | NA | CASSYSSDSMNTEAFF | TGTGCCAGCAGTTATTCCTCCGACAGCATGAACACTGAAGCTTTCTTT
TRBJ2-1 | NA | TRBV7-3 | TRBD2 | CSLVGLADKLSNNEQFF | TGTTCTTTGGTGGGACTAGCGGATAAACTTTCCAACAATGAGCAGTTCTTC
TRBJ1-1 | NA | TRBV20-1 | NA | CSARNRENTEAFF | TGCAGTGCTAGAAACAGGGAGAACACTGAAGCTTTCTTT
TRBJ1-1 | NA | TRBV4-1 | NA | CASSQEGKGNTEAFF | TGCGCCAGCAGCCAAGAAGGAAAAGGGAACACTGAAGCTTTCTTT
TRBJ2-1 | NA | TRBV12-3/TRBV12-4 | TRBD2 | CASSLATGGGKFF | TGTGCCAGCAGTTTAGCCACCGGGGGGGGGAAGTTCTTC
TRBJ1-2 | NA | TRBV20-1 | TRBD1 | CSATLGQGSDYGYTF | TGCAGTGCAACCTTAGGACAGGGAAGTGACTATGGCTACACCTTC
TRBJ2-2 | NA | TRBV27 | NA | CASSLYRVNTGELFF | TGTGCCAGCAGTTTATACAGGGTGAACACCGGGGAGCTGTTTTTT
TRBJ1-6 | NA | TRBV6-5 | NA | CASSYGGFNSPLHF | TGTGCCAGCAGTTACGGCGGCTTTAATTCACCCCTCCACTTT
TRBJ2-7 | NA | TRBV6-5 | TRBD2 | CASRSGLAGGLLNEQYF | TGTGCCAGCAGATCCGGACTAGCGGGAGGGCTCCTCAACGAGCAGTACTTC
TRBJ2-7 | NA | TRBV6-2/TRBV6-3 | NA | CASSYSARGGYEQYF | TGTGCCAGCAGTTACTCGGCCAGGGGGGGCTACGAGCAGTACTTC